The 21 T cell receptor beta chains in this list originate from one sample, sequenced in a study of lymphopenia after photon versus proton radiotherapy. Sequencing used immunoSEQ multiplex PCR; TCRdb keeps in-frame clones, though not all of them. The sample consists of about 34,000 clones, over 75% of them appearing once. The sample was peripheral blood, taken from a patient treated with proton-based radiotherapy. The receptors derive from a woman aged 70-85 years with pancreatic cancer.

The chain uses TRBV28 and TRBJ1-5; no clear D. The CDR3 sequence is 15 residues long. V lost 1 base, J lost 4 bases, and 11 bases lay in between. Germline lookup yields CDR1 MDHEN and CDR2 SYDVKM. CDR3 region: CASSLSLAGNQPQHF. In nucleotides, the CDR3 is TGTGCCAGCAGTTTATCACTTGCGGGGAATCAGCCCCAGCATTTT.

V and J are TRBV28 and TRBJ1-4, with 8 bases matching TRBD1. Germline lookup yields CDR1 MDHEN and CDR2 SYDVKM. Trimming removed 2 bases from V and 7 bases from J; junction bases left unmatched: 9. This CDR3 region has 16 residues. The DNA for the CDR3 is TGTGCCAGCAGTTTACGGGTACAGGGGGGGGGTGAAAAACTGTTTTTT. Translated, it gives CASSLRVQGGGEKLFF.

The chain combines TRBV19 with TRBJ2-5, with D perhaps matching TRBD1 or TRBD2 (5 bases each). Germline loops: CDR1 LNHDA, CDR2 SQIVND (reference sequence). V dropped 6 bases and J dropped 1 base, with 15 bases sitting between them. This CDR3 has 15 residues. The CDR3 DNA reads TGTGCCAGTAGCCGGGGCCGGGGCCGCCAAGAGACCCAGTACTTC. It specifies CASSRGRGRQETQYF. The entire variable domain, with the rest obtained from reference TRBV19 and TRBJ2-5, is as follows: DGGITQSPKYLFRKEGQNVTLSCEQNLNHDAMYWYRQDPGQGLRLIYYSQIVNDFQKGDIAEGYSVSREKKESFPLTVTSAQKNPTAFYLCASSRGRGRQETQYFGPGTRLLVL.

The sample holds one count of this clone. The V gene is TRBV5-1, the J gene TRBJ2-3, with D uncertain. Germline values: CDR1 SGHRS, CDR2 YFSETQ. The CDR3 totals 12 residues. V was shortened by 4 bases and J by 5 bases, with 8 bases between the two germline ends. The CDR3 coding sequence is TGCGCCAGCAGCCCCAAGGGAGATACGCAGTATTTT. Protein sequence: CASSPKGDTQYF.

This clone was detected only once. J is TRBJ2-7 and V is TRBV13; D assignment may be TRBD1 or TRBD2 (5 bases each). There are 15 residues in the CDR3. The V end was cut by 5 bases, the J end by 1 base, with 15 bases between. Germline CDR1 is PRHDT and CDR2 is FYEKMQ (reference sequence). CDR3 loop: CASSTRDRGSYEQYF. As DNA, the CDR3 is TGTGCCAGCAGCACGAGGGACCGAGGATCCTACGAGCAGTACTTC.

The chain's CDR3 is CAISGEGGDTQYF. In nucleotides, the CDR3 is TGTGCCATCAGTGGCGAGGGAGGAGATACGCAGTATTTT. The V gene is TRBV10-3, the J gene TRBJ2-3; tentative D call: TRBD2 (6 bases). The CDR3 has 13 residues. The V gene's germline CDR1 is ENHRY and CDR2 SYGVKD. Trimming took off 4 bases at V and 5 bases at J, with 10 bases between the two ends.

The CDR3 region is CASSLAPRASGNTEAFF. In DNA, the CDR3 is TGTGCCAGCAGCTTAGCTCCTAGGGCTTCGGGAAACACTGAAGCTTTCTTT. V usage is TRBV7-8 and J usage is TRBJ1-1; D uncertain. The V end lost 0 bases, the J end lost 2 bases, and 16 bases lay between the germline ends. The germline gives CDR1 SGHVS, CDR2 FQNEAQ. The CDR3 is 17 residues long.

The chain has TRBV7-6 and TRBJ2-1, with TRBD2 identical over 9 bases. After removal of 2 bases from V and 3 bases from J, the junction contained 2 bases not matched to a gene. The CDR3 runs 15 residues. In germline, CDR1 is SGHVS, CDR2 FNYEAQ. The CDR3 region is CASSLLSGSYNEQFF. The CDR3 nucleotides read TGTGCCAGCAGCTTACTTAGCGGGAGCTACAATGAGCAGTTCTTC. The full variable domain, its missing parts supplied by reference TRBV7-6 and TRBJ2-1, is GAGVSQSPRYKVTKRGQDVALRCDPISGHVSLYWYRQALGQGPEFLTYFNYEAQQDKSGLPNDRFSAERPEGSISTLTIQRTEQRDSAMYRCASSLLSGSYNEQFFGPGTRLTVL.

This clone has just a few counts. This chain links TRBV2 with TRBJ2-2; D unresolved. Trimming removed 7 bases at V and 1 base at J, with 7 bases between. This CDR3 has 13 residues. Germline CDR1 reads SNHLY; CDR2 reads FYNNEI. The CDR3 DNA sequence: TGTGCCAGCACGTTCCAGAACACCGGGGAGCTGTTTTTT. This gives the protein CASTFQNTGELFF.

V usage is TRBV28 and J usage is TRBJ1-2, with unresolved D. Trimming shortened V by 6 bases and J by 4 bases, and 15 bases separated the two germline ends. Germline loops: CDR1 MDHEN, CDR2 SYDVKM. CDR3 length: 14 residues. CDR3 protein: CASSLGEGRYGYTF. The CDR3 DNA reads as TGTGCCAGCAGCCTCGGTGAGGGCCGCTATGGCTACACCTTC.

CDR3 residues: CSVTSRGGGNTIYF. CDR3 in DNA: TGCAGCGTCACGTCCCGGGGAGGAGGAAACACCATATATTTT. The chain links TRBV29-1 to TRBJ1-3; no definite D call. The V end lost 6 bases, the J end lost 4 bases, and 16 bases lay between the germline ends. Per germline, CDR1 SQVTM and CDR2 ANQGSEA. The CDR3 is 14 residues long.

The chain employs TRBV10-3 and TRBJ2-3; the match to TRBD2 covers 11 bases. This CDR3 contains 18 residues. V lost 6 bases and J lost 0; bases outside the gene matches: 11. Germline-derived CDR1 and CDR2 are ENHRY and SYGVKD. In DNA, the CDR3 is TGTGCCATCAGGCGAACTAGCGGGAGTGGGGAAAGCACAGATACGCAGTATTTT. It yields the protein CAIRRTSGSGESTDTQYF.

This rearrangement joins TRBV7-9 to TRBJ1-5, with a weak D call TRBD1 (6 bases). CDR3 size: 16 residues. The V gene's germline CDR1 is SEHNR and CDR2 FQNEAQ (reference sequence). V was pared by 5 bases and J by 0 bases, with 14 bases between. The CDR3 nucleotides read TGTGCCAGCAGCCTCGCAGGGGAAGGTAGCAATCAGCCCCAGCATTTT. This sequence encodes CASSLAGEGSNQPQHF.

The chain couples TRBV15 to TRBJ1-1; D not certain. The CDR3 is 14 residues long. V was pared by 5 bases and J by 0 bases, with 10 bases between. Germline V gene lookup returns CDR1 LNHNV and CDR2 YYDKDF (reference sequence). The CDR3, as DNA: TGTGCCACCAGCCGCGACGGAATGAACACTGAAGCTTTCTTT. Its translation: CATSRDGMNTEAFF.

This chain links TRBV27 with TRBJ1-5, with a tentative D call TRBD1 (5 bases). Germline lookup yields CDR1 MNHEY and CDR2 SMNVEV (reference sequence). V lost 5 bases and J 0 bases, leaving 11 bases between the germline ends. The CDR3 loop spans 15 amino acids. This CDR3 reads CASSLGVSSNQPQHF. The CDR3 DNA sequence: TGTGCCAGCAGTCTAGGGGTTTCTAGCAATCAGCCCCAGCATTTT.

This clone was detected only a few times. The rearrangement uses TRBV18 and TRBJ2-1, with 10 nucleotides matching TRBD2. This CDR3 region has 15 residues. Germline V gene lookup returns CDR1 KGHSH and CDR2 LQKENI. V lost 5 bases and J lost 5; bases outside the gene matches: 6. The CDR3 loop reads CASSLLAGRNNEQFF. The CDR3 DNA is TGTGCCAGCTCATTACTAGCGGGAAGGAACAATGAGCAGTTCTTC.

The rearrangement links TRBV30 to TRBJ1-6; 8 positions match TRBD1. J lost 6 bases, V lost 0 bases, and 4 bases had no gene match. The CDR3 spans 15 residues. Germline CDR1 and CDR2: GTSNPN and SVGIG (reference sequence). DNA for the CDR3: TGTGCCTGGAGTGTGGGCAGGGGGCCTAATTCACCCCTCCACTTT. It is translated as CAWSVGRGPNSPLHF.

J is TRBJ2-7 and V is TRBV27, with TRBD1 matching over 7 bases. The CDR3 has 15 amino acids. Looked up from germline, CDR1 is MNHEY and CDR2 is SMNVEV (reference sequence). With V trimmed by 5 bases and J by 0 bases, 7 bases remained unmatched. CDR3 in amino acids: CASSPNGDSSYEQYF. CDR3 in DNA: TGTGCCAGCAGTCCGAACGGGGACAGCTCCTACGAGCAGTACTTC.

The V call is TRBV5-4, the J call TRBJ1-1, with D unclear. Deletions cut 0 bases from V and 9 bases from J, with 9 bases between. CDR1 SGHNT and CDR2 YYREEE come from the germline V gene (reference sequence). CDR3 length: 12 residues. CDR3 DNA: TGTGCCAGCAGCTTGGCCGCAGGTAAAGCTTTCTTT. This codes for CASSLAAGKAFF.

This clone showed up just a few times. V gene TRBV18 combines with J gene TRBJ1-2; 9 bases are shared with TRBD1. Germline values: CDR1 KGHSH, CDR2 LQKENI. There are 14 residues in the CDR3. After removal of 5 bases from V and 8 bases from J, the junction contained 9 bases not matched to a gene. CDR3 DNA: TGTGCCAGCTCATCGGAACAGGGGGCAGGGGGCTACACCTTC. Translating gives CASSSEQGAGGYTF.

This clone has just one count. This rearrangement joins TRBV19 to TRBJ2-3, with D maybe TRBD1 (6 bases). V was pared by 3 bases and J by 6 bases, with 19 bases between. This CDR3 spans 16 amino acids. Germline-derived CDR1 and CDR2 are LNHDA and SQIVND (reference sequence). CDR3 sequence: CASSIQGPHRWDTQYF. As DNA, the CDR3 is TGTGCCAGTAGTATTCAGGGGCCTCATCGATGGGATACGCAGTATTTT.